This T cell receptor (beta chain) was documented in a study of STAT3 mutations in large granular lymphocyte leukemia. The table came from immunoSEQ multiplex PCR; TCRdb's copy has only in-frame clones and leaves some out. Of over 25,000 clones in the sample, about 83% were seen once. A remark on this clone: Its antigen is unidentified.

Broader study findings: Every T-cell large granular lymphocyte leukemia patient had at least one immunodominant TCR beta clonotype.

V lost 3 bases, J lost 4 bases, and 3 bases lay in between. Germline values: CDR1 MNHNS, CDR2 SASEGT. The CDR3 is 11 amino acids. V usage is TRBV6-1 and J usage is TRBJ2-5; D remains unclear. The clonotype comes from a woman aged 45-60 years with T-cell large granular lymphocyte leukemia. Some clones in this sample may be carry-over from other donors' samples. The source material was peripheral blood mononuclear cells. CDR3: CASSDTETQYF. The CDR3 bases are TGTGCCAGCAGTGATACAGAGACCCAGTACTTC.